The 3 T cell receptor beta chains listed next were all sequenced from one sample in a study of blood T cell repertoires in COVID-19. Here immunoSEQ multiplex PCR was the method, and the copy in TCRdb shows in-frame clones only, minus some. The table records hundreds of thousands of clones, approximately 90% of them present only once. Material: peripheral blood. The receptors shown here come from a woman in her thirties with active or convalescent COVID-19.

This rearrangement joins TRBV10-3 to TRBJ1-5, with D maybe TRBD1 (6 bases). Germline assignment: CDR1 ENHRY and CDR2 SYGVKD. This CDR3 region has 17 residues. V lost 6 bases to trimming and J lost 2 bases, with 20 bases between them. The CDR3 DNA reads as TGTGCCATCAGGGACGGACAGCCTGACCTAGGCAATCAGCCCCAGCATTTT. As protein: CAIRDGQPDLGNQPQHF.

The chain has TRBV27 and TRBJ1-4; no clear D gene. Germline CDR1 MNHEY, CDR2 SMNVEV (reference sequence). Between the trimmed V and J ends, which lost 0 bases and 2 bases, there was a span of 7 bases. The CDR3 is made up of 15 amino acids. The CDR3 DNA is TGTGCCAGCAGTTTATCCGCCGGGACTAATGAAAAACTGTTTTTT. Translated, it gives CASSLSAGTNEKLFF.

CDR3 amino acids: CASRAGGVETQYF. CDR3 nucleotide sequence: TGTGCCAGCAGGGCAGGGGGCGTCGAGACCCAGTACTTC. The chain uses TRBV7-9 and TRBJ2-5; 8 nucleotides align to TRBD1. Trimming at V came to 6 bases and at J to 5 bases, leaving 5 bases not matched to a gene. The CDR3 contains 13 residues. Germline CDR1 and CDR2: SEHNR and FQNEAQ (reference sequence).